These T cell receptor beta chains were read from a single sample in a study of CD4 T cells in relation to SARS-CoV-2 and coronaviruses. Sequencing was performed with immunoSEQ multiplex PCR; in TCRdb, only in-frame clones are kept and a portion is missing. Of some 64,000 clones in the sample, 85% to 95% are singletons; the top ten hold around 0.15%. Sequenced sample: naive CD4+ T cells from PBMCs. The receptor set was obtained from a human donor in good health. CDR3s include the opening cysteine and the closing phenylalanine or tryptophan. The D gene is left open where the match is weak. Not every row has a clone size; where given, it reads once, few, many or a size class.

CDR3: CASSPGTSGRNEQFF
DNA: TGTGCCAGCAGTCCGGGGACTAGCGGGAGAAATGAGCAGTTCTTC
J: TRBJ2-1
D: TRBD2
size: .
V: TRBV28

CDR3: CATSSRLNEQFF
DNA: TGTGCCACCAGTTCAAGACTGAATGAGCAGTTCTTC
J: TRBJ2-1
D: .
size: .
V: TRBV24-1

CDR3: CASSPGPHGYTF
DNA: TGCGCCAGCAGCCCCGGGCCCCATGGCTACACCTTC
J: TRBJ1-2
D: .
size: .
V: TRBV4-1

CDR3: CASSRQGYNQPQHF
DNA: TGTGCCAGCAGCCGACAGGGTTACAATCAGCCCCAGCATTTT
J: TRBJ1-5
D: TRBD1
size: .
V: TRBV28

CDR3: CASSLEGGNGEAFF
DNA: TGCGCCAGCAGCTTGGAAGGGGGGAATGGTGAAGCTTTCTTT
J: TRBJ1-1
D: .
size: .
V: TRBV5-1

CDR3: CASSVGQGPTSSAKNIQYF
DNA: TGTGCCAGCAGCGTAGGACAGGGACCGACTTCGTCGGCCAAAAACATTCAGTACTTC
J: TRBJ2-4
D: TRBD1
size: .
V: TRBV9

CDR3: CASFSSGRYEQYF
DNA: TGTGCCAGCTTTTCTAGCGGGAGATACGAGCAGTACTTC
J: TRBJ2-7
D: TRBD2
size: .
V: TRBV6-5

CDR3: CASSLLWTSTNEQFF
DNA: TGTGCCAGCAGCTTGTTGTGGACCTCTACAAATGAGCAGTTCTTC
J: TRBJ2-1
D: .
size: .
V: TRBV5-4

CDR3: CASKDLGRAGGYTF
DNA: TGTGCCAGCAAAGACTTGGGACGGGCGGGAGGCTACACCTTC
J: TRBJ1-2
D: .
size: .
V: TRBV2

CDR3: CASTLGPYNEQFF
DNA: TGTGCCAGCACTCTGGGGCCCTACAATGAGCAGTTCTTC
J: TRBJ2-1
D: .
size: .
V: TRBV27

CDR3: CASSAPPGGRTDTQYF
DNA: TGTGCCAGCAGCGCGCCCCCGGGGGGGCGGACAGATACGCAGTATTTT
J: TRBJ2-3
D: TRBD2
size: once
V: TRBV9

CDR3: CASNAGGSYEQYF
DNA: TGTGCCAGCAATGCGGGAGGCTCCTACGAGCAGTACTTC
J: TRBJ2-7
D: TRBD2
size: .
V: TRBV28

CDR3: CASSSRNGVYEQYF
DNA: TGTGCCAGCAGCTCCCGGAACGGAGTCTACGAGCAGTACTTC
J: TRBJ2-7
D: .
size: once
V: TRBV7-9

CDR3: CASRGTGSSYNEQFF
DNA: TGTGCCAGCAGAGGGACAGGGAGCTCCTACAATGAGCAGTTCTTC
J: TRBJ2-1
D: TRBD1
size: once
V: TRBV11-2

CDR3: CASSAGQLNTEAFF
DNA: TGTGCCAGCAGTGCGGGACAGCTGAACACTGAAGCTTTCTTT
J: TRBJ1-1
D: TRBD1
size: few
V: TRBV27

CDR3: CAWSGTAGSYNSPLHF
DNA: TGTGCCTGGAGTGGTACCGCCGGGTCCTATAATTCACCCCTCCACTTT
J: TRBJ1-6
D: .
size: .
V: TRBV30